This T cell receptor beta chain was sequenced in a study of T-cell reconstitution after alpha-beta-depleted transplantation in children. This clonotype was seen more than once but under ten times. One junction end disagrees with the germline gene, perhaps due to a read error. Unique molecular identifiers were built into the TCRbeta library. Via MiXCR, TCRdb re-called the PCR reads, giving one row per CDR3 protein. The profile shows under 350,000 distinct CDR3 sequences, over 8% of them singletons. The receptor comes from a human donor who donated a stem cell graft to a child with SCID. This material consisted of PBMCs from the stem cell graft donor, taken from the stem cell graft.

The DNA for the CDR3 is TGTGCTAGCAGCCCCTCGCGGGGGGGAGGTAATACGCAGTATTTT. This sequence encodes CASSPSRGGGNTQYF. The V and J genes are TRBV7-7 and TRBJ2-3; the match to TRBD2 covers 9 bases. CDR1 and CDR2 (germline): SSHAT, FNYEAQ (reference sequence). CDR3 size: 15 residues.